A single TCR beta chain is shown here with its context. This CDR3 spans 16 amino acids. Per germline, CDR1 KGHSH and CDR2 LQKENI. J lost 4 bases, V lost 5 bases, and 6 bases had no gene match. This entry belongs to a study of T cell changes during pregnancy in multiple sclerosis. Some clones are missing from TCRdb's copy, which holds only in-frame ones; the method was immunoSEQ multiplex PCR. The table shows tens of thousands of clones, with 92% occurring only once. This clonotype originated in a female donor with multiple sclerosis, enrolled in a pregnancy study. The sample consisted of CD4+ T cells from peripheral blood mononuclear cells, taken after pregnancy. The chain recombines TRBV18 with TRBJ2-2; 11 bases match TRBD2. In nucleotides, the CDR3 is TGTGCCAGCTCAATCCGACTAGCGGGAACCACCGGGGAGCTGTTTTTT. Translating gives CASSIRLAGTTGELFF.